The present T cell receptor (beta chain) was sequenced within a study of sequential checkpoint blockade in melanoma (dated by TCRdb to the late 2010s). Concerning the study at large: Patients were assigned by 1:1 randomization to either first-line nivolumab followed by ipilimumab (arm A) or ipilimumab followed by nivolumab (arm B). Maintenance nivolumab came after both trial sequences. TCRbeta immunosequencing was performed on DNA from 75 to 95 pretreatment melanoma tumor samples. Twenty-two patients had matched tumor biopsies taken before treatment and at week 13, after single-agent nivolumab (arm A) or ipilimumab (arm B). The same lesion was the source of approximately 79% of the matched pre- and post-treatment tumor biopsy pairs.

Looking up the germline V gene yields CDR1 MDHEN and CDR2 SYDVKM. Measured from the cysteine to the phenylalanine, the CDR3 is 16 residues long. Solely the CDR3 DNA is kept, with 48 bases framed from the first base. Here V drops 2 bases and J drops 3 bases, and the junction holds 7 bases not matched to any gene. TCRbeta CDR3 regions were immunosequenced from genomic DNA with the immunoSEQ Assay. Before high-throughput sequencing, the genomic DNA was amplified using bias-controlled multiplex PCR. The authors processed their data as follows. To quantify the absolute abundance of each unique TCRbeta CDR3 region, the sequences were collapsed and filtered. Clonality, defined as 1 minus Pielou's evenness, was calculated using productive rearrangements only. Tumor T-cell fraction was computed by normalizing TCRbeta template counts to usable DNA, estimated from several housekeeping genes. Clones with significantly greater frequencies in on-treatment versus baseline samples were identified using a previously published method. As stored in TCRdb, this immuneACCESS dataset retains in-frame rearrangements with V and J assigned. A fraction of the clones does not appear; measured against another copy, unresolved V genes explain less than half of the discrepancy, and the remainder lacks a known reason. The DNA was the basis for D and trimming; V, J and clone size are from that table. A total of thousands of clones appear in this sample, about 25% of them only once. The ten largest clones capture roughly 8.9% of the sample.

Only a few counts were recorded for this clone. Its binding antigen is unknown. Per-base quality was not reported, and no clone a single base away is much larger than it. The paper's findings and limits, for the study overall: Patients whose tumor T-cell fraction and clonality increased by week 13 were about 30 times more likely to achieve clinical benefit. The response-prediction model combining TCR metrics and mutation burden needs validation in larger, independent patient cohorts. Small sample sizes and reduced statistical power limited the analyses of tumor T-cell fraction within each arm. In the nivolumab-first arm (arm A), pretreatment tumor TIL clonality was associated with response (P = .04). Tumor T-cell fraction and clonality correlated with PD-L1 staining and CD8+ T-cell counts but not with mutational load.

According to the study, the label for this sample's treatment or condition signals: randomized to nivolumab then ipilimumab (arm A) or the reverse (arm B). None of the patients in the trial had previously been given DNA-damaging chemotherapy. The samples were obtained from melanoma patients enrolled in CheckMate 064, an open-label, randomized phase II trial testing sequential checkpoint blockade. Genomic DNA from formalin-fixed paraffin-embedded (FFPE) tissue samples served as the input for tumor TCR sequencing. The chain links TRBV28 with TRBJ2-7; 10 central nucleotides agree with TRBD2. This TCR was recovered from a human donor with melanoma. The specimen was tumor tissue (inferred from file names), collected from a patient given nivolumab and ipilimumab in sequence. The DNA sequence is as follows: TGTGCCAGCAGTTTAGAGGGACTAGCGAGGAGCTACGAGCAGTACTTC. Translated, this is CASSLEGLARSYEQYF.